This paragraph reports one T cell receptor beta chain. What it binds is not known. The sample is drawn from a study of shared clonotypes between healthy human individuals. Study-wide results and caveats: Clonotypes shared by all four sorted-subset donors had higher generation probabilities than non-shared clonotypes. Sharing across four donors was highest in naive CD4 (approximately 5%) and lowest in memory CD8 (approximately 0.4%).

Several immunoSEQ plates received, in even portions, the genomic DNA of each subset. This table comes from immunoSEQ multiplex PCR, and its TCRdb copy is limited to in-frame clones, with some not included. Of 700,000 to 950,000 clones in the sample, 95% to 97% were seen once. Trimming cost V 6 bases and J 0 bases, with 12 bases left between them. This CDR3 spans 15 amino acids. Germline CDR1 reads MNHEY; CDR2 reads SMNVEV (reference sequence). Naive CD8 cells, CD45RO-negative and positively selected for CCR7, excluded terminally differentiated effector memory CD45RA+ cells. All the donors were Caucasian adults who lived in Nashville, Tennessee.

This receptor was taken from a man aged 25-45 years in good health. This chain uses TRBV27 with TRBJ1-5; D possibly corresponds to TRBD1 (5 bases). The sequenced material came from naive CD8+ T cells sorted from blood. The CDR3 protein is CASRGTKNSNQPQHF. Written as DNA, the CDR3 is TGTGCCAGCAGAGGGACTAAAAATAGCAATCAGCCCCAGCATTTT.